A selection of T cell receptor beta chains follows, all from one sample in a study of shared clonotypes between healthy human individuals. TCRdb's table, derived via immunoSEQ multiplex PCR, lists solely in-frame clones and lacks some. The sample includes fewer than 2.5 million clones, over 85% of them seen just once. The specimen was naive CD4+ T cells from PBMCs. These receptors were collected from a man between 18 and 29 years old in good health. Some clones in this sample may be carry-over from other donors' samples. Each CDR3 is given without its conserved first and last residue. A clone size is listed for some rows: how often the clone was seen (once, few, many), or a class if it is expanded.

>.|TRBV28|TRBJ2-5
ASSSDFATGPQETQY
>.|TRBV5-1|TRBJ2-3
ASSFSDGTDTQY
>.|TRBV27|TRBJ2-3
ASSWGDRMTSTDTQY
>.|TRBV18|TRBJ1-3
ASSQFFGTAGNTIY
>.|TRBV6-5|TRBJ2-7
ASSPTGLSPYEQY
>.|TRBV6-6|TRBJ1-1
ASRLGPVNTEAF
>.|TRBV27|TRBJ2-6
ASSLRGFRDSGANVLT
>.|TRBV7-3|TRBJ2-2
ASSLTLAGPGELF
>.|TRBV2|TRBJ2-2
ASTADGTGELF
>few|TRBV28|TRBJ2-7
ASSLLYEQY
>.|TRBV6-1|TRBJ2-4
ASSPGQQNIQY
>once|TRBV28|TRBJ1-5
ASSAVNQPQH
>.|TRBV20-1|TRBJ2-2
SATTGTRLF
>.|TRBV5-4|TRBJ1-1
ASSLRGTVEAF
>once|TRBV6-1|TRBJ2-7
ASTEGVIPVYEQY
>.|TRBV6-1|TRBJ1-5
ASSEPGTTSNQPQH
>once|TRBV9|TRBJ2-1
ASSVMDRGNEQF
>.|TRBV30|TRBJ2-2
AASQQTNTGELF
>once|TRBV6-1|TRBJ1-5
ASSEGIGQGYQPQH
>.|TRBV30|TRBJ1-6
AWSLTGGNSPLH
>few|TRBV6-1|TRBJ1-4
ASSPGTGEKLF
>.|TRBV11-2|TRBJ2-7
ASSLERLAGTYEQY
>.|TRBV6-6|TRBJ1-1
ASSKPGTSVEAF
>once|TRBV11-3|TRBJ1-1
ASSRGGDTEAF
>.|TRBV29-1|TRBJ2-2
SVAPGTGKTGELF
>.|TRBV6-6|TRBJ2-4
ASLTSGMNIQY
>few|TRBV4-1|TRBJ1-2
ASSLTDRSFYGYT
>.|TRBV6-1|TRBJ2-7
ASSEAGVDEQY
>.|TRBV7-3|TRBJ1-5
ASSLTGGQPQH
>.|TRBV7-2|TRBJ2-2
ASSLFVAGNTGELF
>.|TRBV7-2|TRBJ2-2
ASRSGQSNTGELF
>few|TRBV11-2|TRBJ2-7
ASSPTRRTYEQY
>.|TRBV5-4|TRBJ2-5
ASSFGGPFQETQY
>.|TRBV7-2|TRBJ2-7
ASSPSGTRKYEQY
>.|TRBV5-5|TRBJ1-5
ASSLGTPGRGGSNQPQH
>.|TRBV5-4|TRBJ2-3
ASSPTPPGQDTDTQY
>.|TRBV5-4|TRBJ2-1
ASSLPDRLAGASAYNEQF
>.|TRBV7-2|TRBJ2-5
ASSSSSRTRDETQY
>.|TRBV28|TRBJ2-7
ASSSPPYEQY
>.|TRBV15|TRBJ1-1
ATSRDGAPGTEAF
>.|TRBV9|TRBJ2-7
ASSVDSTDYEQY
>.|TRBV19|TRBJ1-5
ASSTTGRAQPQH
>.|TRBV29-1|TRBJ1-1
SVGNRQNTEAF
>.|TRBV7-3|TRBJ1-6
ASSSRQDSPLH
>.|TRBV13|TRBJ2-7
ASRYAGTLTYEQY
>.|TRBV5-1|TRBJ2-7
ASSLNGAASGRGYEQY
>.|TRBV15|TRBJ1-2
ATSGDGYSGYT
>.|TRBV10-3|TRBJ1-4
AISVTVNEKLF
>.|TRBV5-1|TRBJ2-3
ASSLVLGTDTQY
>.|TRBV7-9|TRBJ2-5
ASSLPGRYETQY
>.|TRBV28|TRBJ2-3
ASSWRLAGGESTDTQY
>.|TRBV7-2|TRBJ1-2
ASSLAWTEYGYT
>.|TRBV7-8|TRBJ2-7
ASVKGGATYEQY
>.|TRBV5-4|TRBJ2-6
ASSRDGGSGANVLT
>.|TRBV5-4|TRBJ2-3
ASSLFADTQY
>once|TRBV7-6|TRBJ1-4
ASSLYRSEANEKLF